The 18 T cell receptor beta chains below were found in one sample sequenced in a study of T cell repertoires in cytomegalovirus infection. TCRdb analysed the reads with MiXCR anew, one entry per CDR3 protein. This repertoire shows roughly 600,000 distinct CDR3 sequences, less than 25% found once; its top ten account for less than 10%. The sample was CD8+ T cells from PBMCs. The receptors were sampled from a human donor in good health (CMV status not recorded). Some clones in this sample may be carry-over from other donors' samples.

This clonotype was counted at least ten times. This chain connects TRBV7-2 to TRBJ2-1; TRBD1 aligns across 8 bases. The germline V gene encodes CDR1 SGHTA and CDR2 FQGNSA. The CDR3 has 17 amino acids. V lost 2 bases, J lost 2 bases, and 8 bases stayed unmatched. CDR3 protein: CASSLYSGTGAYNEQFF. CDR3 bases: TGTGCCAGCAGCTTATATTCCGGGACAGGAGCCTACAATGAGCAGTTCTTC.

This rearrangement joins TRBV11-2 to TRBJ2-5; the match to TRBD1 covers 10 bases. Germline V gene lookup returns CDR1 SGHAT and CDR2 FQNNGV. Germline trimming cut 3 bases from V and 1 base from J; bases unmatched to any gene: 5. The length of the CDR3 is 16 residues. CDR3 nucleotides: TGTGCCAGCAGCTTTTGGGACAGGGGCCTCCAAGAGACCCAGTACTTC. This gives the protein CASSFWDRGLQETQYF.

This chain connects TRBV7-9 to TRBJ1-5, with TRBD1 matching over 7 bases. This CDR3 spans 15 amino acids. V shed 4 bases and J 6 bases; nucleotides not matched to a gene: 9. The germline gives CDR1 SEHNR, CDR2 FQNEAQ (reference sequence). CDR3 sequence: CASSSSGGTAQPQHF. The DNA for the CDR3 is TGTGCCAGCAGCTCGTCCGGGGGGACAGCTCAGCCCCAGCATTTT.

This clonotype was seen at least ten times. The V call is TRBV7-2, the J call TRBJ2-1; D unclear. Germline CDR1 SGHTA, CDR2 FQGNSA. V was trimmed by 2 bases and J by 8 bases, leaving 4 bases between them. The CDR3 is 11 residues long. The CDR3 loop reads CASSLTYEQFF. CDR3 nucleotide sequence: TGTGCCAGCAGCTTAACCTATGAGCAGTTCTTC.

Only a few counts were recorded for this clonotype. This chain joins TRBV19 and TRBJ2-5; TRBD2 is a possible D gene (6 bases). Trimming took off 4 bases at V and 5 bases at J, with 17 bases between the two ends. Germline V lookup: CDR1 LNHDA, CDR2 SQIVND (reference sequence). The CDR3 has 15 amino acids. CDR3 DNA sequence: TGTGCCAGTAGTAATCTTGCGGGGACGGGGGAGACCCAGTACTTC. This encodes CASSNLAGTGETQYF.

This clonotype was counted at least ten times. The V call is TRBV6-1, the J call TRBJ1-2, with 10 bases aligning to TRBD1. Germline CDR1 and CDR2: MNHNS and SASEGT. V lost 3 bases, J lost 6 bases, and 4 bases stayed unmatched. This CDR3 has 14 residues. This chain's CDR3 is CASSEAGTGDGYTF. CDR3 coding DNA: TGTGCCAGCAGTGAGGCCGGGACAGGGGATGGCTACACCTTC.

The chain combines TRBV6-5 with TRBJ2-5, with D unclear. Looked up from germline, CDR1 is MNHEY and CDR2 is SVGAGI. V gave up 2 bases and J gave up 5 bases, with 12 bases separating them. This CDR3 has 14 residues. CDR3 coding DNA: TGTGCCAGCAGTTACCGGACCCCTGGGGAGACCCAGTACTTC. It yields the protein CASSYRTPGETQYF.

This clonotype has a count of ten or more. The V and J genes are TRBV7-6 and TRBJ1-2, with a possible D match to TRBD1 (5 bases). This CDR3 region has 14 residues. The germline V gene encodes CDR1 SGHVS and CDR2 FNYEAQ. V was cut by 5 bases and J by 3 bases, with 13 bases left in between. CDR3: CASSQGPIDYGYTF. CDR3 in DNA: TGTGCCAGCAGCCAGGGACCGATTGACTATGGCTACACCTTC.

The gene calls are TRBV24-1 and TRBJ1-1, with D perhaps matching TRBD1 (5 bases). Germline CDR1 and CDR2: KGHDR and SFDVKD. Trimming took off 12 bases at V and 5 bases at J, with 6 bases between the two ends. The CDR3 loop spans 9 amino acids. CDR3 sequence (DNA): TGTGCCCACAGGACTGAAGCTTTCTTT. This codes for CAHRTEAFF.

This chain links TRBV6-6 with TRBJ2-1, with D tentatively TRBD1 (6 bases). From germline, CDR1 is MNHNY and CDR2 SVGAGI (reference sequence). Trimming removed 2 bases at V and 0 bases at J, with 14 bases between. The length of the CDR3 is 17 residues. CDR3 DNA sequence: TGTGCCAGCAGTTACGACCGACAGGATAGCTCCTACAATGAGCAGTTCTTC. It codes for CASSYDRQDSSYNEQFF.

The chain's CDR3 is CAISRWTGKDNYGYTF. CDR3 nucleotide sequence: TGTGCCATCAGTCGTTGGACAGGGAAAGATAACTATGGCTACACCTTC. The chain employs TRBV10-3 and TRBJ1-2; 8 nucleotides line up with TRBD1. V dropped 5 bases and J dropped 1; count of bases not matched to a gene: 9. This CDR3 contains 16 residues. Per the germline V gene, CDR1 is ENHRY and CDR2 is SYGVKD.

This chain connects TRBV13 to TRBJ1-1, with TRBD1 as a possible D gene (5 bases). The V gene's germline CDR1 is PRHDT and CDR2 FYEKMQ (reference sequence). The length of the CDR3 is 16 residues. V lost 2 bases to trimming and J lost 6 bases, with 19 bases between them. CDR3 amino acids: CASSLNPSAGISEAFF. DNA of the CDR3: TGTGCCAGCAGCTTAAACCCGTCGGCAGGGATCTCTGAAGCTTTCTTT.

The gene calls are TRBV24-1 and TRBJ2-2; D is undetermined. Germline CDR1 KGHDR, CDR2 SFDVKD. This CDR3 contains 13 residues. The V gene lost 0 bases and the J gene lost 7 bases, with 5 bases spanning the gap. The CDR3: CATSDLVGGELFF. Written as DNA, the CDR3 is TGTGCCACCAGTGATTTGGTCGGCGGGGAGCTGTTTTTT.

Of note for this clonotype: A single base separates this from a much larger clone, so it may be a read error. This likely comes from a read error, as the CDR3 has no conserved phenylalanine or tryptophan at its end. The chain recombines TRBV7-8 with TRBJ1-5, with unresolved D. The ends were cut back, 1 base at V and 4 bases at J, with 17 bases in the middle. The CDR3 contains 17 residues. Germline V gene data show CDR1 as SGHVS and CDR2 as FQNEAQ. The CDR3 DNA reads TGTGCCAGCAGCTTAGGGAGGCTTATGTTGGCAAATCAGCCCCAGCATTAT. It encodes CASSLGRLMLANQPQHY.

In this sample, this clonotype turned up many times. This rearrangement joins TRBV24-1 to TRBJ2-6; 7 nucleotides agree with TRBD1. J gave up 0 bases and V 6 bases, and 4 bases lay outside the gene matches. This CDR3 is built from 16 residues. From germline, CDR1 is KGHDR and CDR2 SFDVKD. Here the CDR3 DNA reads TGTGCCACCAGTTCGACAGGGCTCTCTGGGGCCAACGTCCTGACTTTC. Its translation: CATSSTGLSGANVLTF.

The genes are TRBV5-1 and TRBJ1-1, with D possibly matching TRBD1 (6 bases). Germline CDR1 and CDR2: SGHRS and YFSETQ. Deletions cut 4 bases from V and 4 bases from J, with 17 bases between. The CDR3 has 15 residues. CDR3 DNA: TGCGCCAGCAGCCTGGAAAAACAGGGATCCACTGAAGCTTTCTTT. It encodes CASSLEKQGSTEAFF.

The rearrangement links TRBV5-5 to TRBJ1-2; D may be TRBD1 (5 bases). This CDR3 is built from 13 residues. The germline CDR1 and CDR2 sequences are SGHKS and YYEKEE (reference sequence). Trimming stripped 1 base from V and 5 bases from J, with 9 bases between. The CDR3 loop reads CASSLIGVYGYTF. CDR3 DNA sequence: TGTGCCAGCAGCTTGATAGGGGTTTATGGCTACACCTTC. The complete variable domain, with remaining parts taken from reference TRBV5-5 and TRBJ1-2, reads DAGVTQSPTHLIKTRGQQVTLRCSPISGHKSVSWYQQVLGQGPQFIFQYYEKEERGRGNFPDRFSARQFPNYSSELNVNALLLGDSALYLCASSLIGVYGYTFGSGTRLTVV.

The V gene is TRBV7-9, the J gene TRBJ1-2, with D unresolved. Per the germline V gene, CDR1 is SEHNR and CDR2 is FQNEAQ (reference sequence). Trimming took off 1 base at V and 8 bases at J, with 14 bases between the two ends. The CDR3 is 14 amino acids. In nucleotides, the CDR3 is TGTGCCAGCAGCTTAGGGGTCACTGCAAAGGGCTACACCTTC. Protein product: CASSLGVTAKGYTF.